The 9 T cell receptor beta chains below all came from one sample that was sequenced in a study of T cell repertoires in cytomegalovirus infection. TCRdb used MiXCR to reprocess the reads, holding one entry per CDR3 protein. Of about 740,000 distinct CDR3 sequences listed, 35% were seen once; the top ten hold under 3%. Material for sequencing was PBMCs. The receptors shown here come from a human donor in good health (CMV status not recorded). Some clones in this sample may be carry-over from other donors' samples.

This clonotype was recorded many times. The chain carries TRBV12-3 or TRBV12-4 and TRBJ2-1; the match to TRBD2 covers 12 bases. The length of the CDR3 is 16 residues. With 4 bases clipped from V and 2 bases from J, the junction kept 3 bases outside the gene matches. The CDR3 here is CASSSRTSGTYNEQFF. The CDR3 nucleotides read TGTGCCAGCAGTTCGCGGACTAGCGGGACCTACAATGAGCAGTTCTTC.

This rearrangement joins TRBV5-1 to TRBJ2-2, with TRBD2 matching over 11 bases. CDR1 and CDR2 (germline): SGHRS, YFSETQ. This CDR3 is 18 amino acids long. Unmatched junction bases numbered 11, after V lost 4 bases and J lost 3 bases. CDR3 DNA sequence: TGCGCCAGCAGCCCAAGAACCGGGACTAGCGGACACACCGGGGAGCTGTTTTTT. Translation gives CASSPRTGTSGHTGELFF. The complete variable domain, with remaining parts taken from reference TRBV5-1 and TRBJ2-2, reads KAGVTQTPRYLIKTRGQQVTLSCSPISGHRSVSWYQQTPGQGLQFLFEYFSETQRNKGNFPGRFSGRQFSNSRSEMNVSTLELGDSALYLCASSPRTGTSGHTGELFFGEGSRLTVL.

This clonotype has just a few counts. The rearrangement links TRBV27 to TRBJ2-2, with unresolved D. The CDR3 length is 16 residues. CDR1 and CDR2 (germline): MNHEY, SMNVEV (reference sequence). Trimming pared 2 bases from V and 3 bases from J, leaving 13 bases between. CDR3 residues: CASSLMDRLDTGELFF. In DNA form, the CDR3 reads TGTGCCAGCAGTTTAATGGATCGGCTAGACACCGGGGAGCTGTTTTTT.

The chain links TRBV2 to TRBJ2-3; the match to TRBD2 covers 8 bases. The germline V gene encodes CDR1 SNHLY and CDR2 FYNNEI. This CDR3 has 16 amino acids. V was pared by 3 bases and J by 3 bases, with 8 bases of the junction left unmatched. CDR3 region: CASSDRVAGRTDTQYF. In DNA, the CDR3 is TGTGCCAGCAGTGATAGGGTAGCGGGGCGAACAGATACGCAGTATTTT.

The CDR3 protein is CASSSRDLGRNSPLHF. In DNA, the CDR3 is TGTGCCAGCAGCTCCCGGGACCTGGGGCGCAATTCACCCCTCCACTTT. The chain couples TRBV11-2 to TRBJ1-6; TRBD1 might be the D (5 bases). CDR3 length equals 16 residues. Looked up from germline, CDR1 is SGHAT and CDR2 is FQNNGV. Trimming took off 4 bases at V and 7 bases at J, with 17 bases between the two ends. Drawing the rest from reference TRBV11-2 and TRBJ1-6, the complete variable domain is EAGVAQSPRYKIIEKRQSVAFWCNPISGHATLYWYQQILGQGPKLLIQFQNNGVVDDSQLPKDRFSAERLKGVDSTLKIQPAKLEDSAVYLCASSSRDLGRNSPLHFGNGTRLTVT.

This clonotype was picked up many times. The chain has TRBV7-6 and TRBJ2-1; 9 nucleotides line up with TRBD2. J gave up 3 bases and V 4 bases, and 1 base lay outside the gene matches. The CDR3 has 14 amino acids. CDR1 is SGHVS, CDR2 FNYEAQ, per germline. The CDR3 DNA reads as TGTGCCAGCAGCTCAGCGGGAGGCTACAATGAGCAGTTCTTC. Amino acid sequence: CASSSAGGYNEQFF.

The rearrangement joins TRBV28 to TRBJ2-2; 9 bases are a match to TRBD2. Germline CDR1 reads MDHEN; CDR2 reads SYDVKM. The CDR3 contains 19 residues. The V gene end was trimmed by 3 bases and the J gene end by 5 bases; junction bases not matched to a gene: 16. The CDR3 DNA follows: TGTGCCAGCAGTTTCCAAAAGCGGCGGGAGGGCCTGTGGACCGGGGAGCTGTTTTTT. Protein product: CASSFQKRREGLWTGELFF.

This clonotype was found a few times. The chain combines TRBV4-1 with TRBJ2-1, with unresolved D. Germline CDR1 reads MGHRA; CDR2 reads YSYEKL. This CDR3 has 14 residues. Trimming stripped 0 bases from V and 8 bases from J, with 11 bases between. The CDR3: CASSQEINRDEQFF. CDR3 coding DNA: TGCGCCAGCAGCCAAGAGATCAACCGGGATGAGCAGTTCTTC.

This clonotype has a count of ten or more. This chain connects TRBV7-2 to TRBJ1-3, with D tentatively TRBD1 (6 bases). V lost 2 bases, J lost 0 bases, and 11 bases lay in between. The germline CDR1 and CDR2 sequences are SGHTA and FQGNSA. The length of the CDR3 is 16 residues. Written as DNA, the CDR3 is TGTGCCAGCAGCTTAACCGGACAGTCCTCTGGAAACACCATATATTTT. Encoded protein: CASSLTGQSSGNTIYF.